Each of the 6 T cell receptor beta chains below was sequenced from the same sample in a study of blood T cell repertoires in COVID-19. Only in-frame clones appear in the TCRdb table, and some are missing; sequencing was by immunoSEQ multiplex PCR. This table holds 130,000 or so clones, approximately 83% found once. Sequencing input: PBMCs or T cells enriched from blood (not recorded which). The receptors derive from a man between 50 and 59 years old who had recovered from COVID-19.

This chain links TRBV27 with TRBJ2-5, with no clear D. Trimming took 3 bases from V and 2 from J, leaving 7 bases between them. This CDR3 is built from 13 residues. Germline V gives CDR1 MNHEY, CDR2 SMNVEV (reference sequence). CDR3 residues: CASSLFYQETQYF. In DNA form, the CDR3 reads TGTGCCAGCAGTTTGTTCTATCAAGAGACCCAGTACTTC.

This clone is a singleton in its sample. The rearrangement joins TRBV6-2 or TRBV6-3 to TRBJ2-1; 8 bases align to TRBD1. Germline V CDR1 and CDR2: MNHEY, SVGEGT. The ends lost 2 bases at V and 8 bases at J; junction bases unmatched: 8. This CDR3 spans 15 amino acids. Here the CDR3 DNA reads TGTGCCAGCAGTTACCACCCTCCAGGGGGCCATGAGCAGTTCTTC. The encoded protein is CASSYHPPGGHEQFF.

The rearrangement links TRBV5-6 to TRBJ1-4; no reliable D call. Trimming left V 0 bases short and J 0 bases short, with 12 bases between. Germline CDR1 and CDR2: SGHDT and YYEEEE. There are 17 residues in the CDR3. CDR3 nucleotides: TGTGCCAGCAGCTTGGTCGGGGATACTGCAACTAATGAAAAACTGTTTTTT. Translating gives CASSLVGDTATNEKLFF.

The genes are TRBV19 and TRBJ1-2; perhaps TRBD1 as D (6 bases). The CDR3 is 14 residues long. Trimming pared 9 bases from V and 8 bases from J, leaving 22 bases between. From germline, CDR1 is LNHDA and CDR2 SQIVND (reference sequence). This chain's CDR3 is CASNFGTSSRGYTF. Written as DNA, the CDR3 is TGTGCCAGCAACTTCGGGACATCCTCGCGGGGCTACACCTTC. Complete variable domain (other parts from reference TRBV19 and TRBJ1-2): DGGITQSPKYLFRKEGQNVTLSCEQNLNHDAMYWYRQDPGQGLRLIYYSQIVNDFQKGDIAEGYSVSREKKESFPLTVTSAQKNPTAFYLCASNFGTSSRGYTFGSGTRLTVV.

The gene calls are TRBV15 and TRBJ2-4; 9 bases match TRBD2. Per the germline V gene, CDR1 is LNHNV and CDR2 is YYDKDF (reference sequence). V lost 8 bases and J lost 3; bases outside the gene matches: 8. The CDR3 totals 15 residues. The CDR3 coding sequence is TGTGCCACCCAGGAGCGGGGGGATGGCAAAAACATTCAGTACTTC. Translated, it gives CATQERGDGKNIQYF.

The rearrangement joins TRBV4-2 to TRBJ2-7, with 8 nucleotides matching TRBD2. After removal of 5 bases from V and 6 bases from J, the junction contained 15 bases not matched to a gene. CDR3 length: 16 residues. The germline gives CDR1 LGHNA, CDR2 YNFKEQ. CDR3 protein: CASSNPTGTRPFEQYF. As DNA, the CDR3 is TGTGCCAGCAGCAACCCGACCGGGACTAGACCCTTCGAGCAGTACTTC.